This T cell receptor beta chain was documented in a study of shared clonotypes between healthy human individuals. Overall study context: Each donor contributed plates that comprised three CD4 naive, three CD4 memory, two CD8 naive and one CD8 memory.

After removal of 3 bases from V and 8 bases from J, the junction contained 6 bases not matched to a gene. Germline-derived CDR1 and CDR2 are LNHNV and YYDKDF (reference sequence). This CDR3 is built from 14 residues. Produced via immunoSEQ multiplex PCR; TCRdb's table is partial and in-frame only. Seen here are approximately 640,000 clones, 90% observed once, and the top ten hold around a third. The chain couples TRBV15 to TRBJ1-4; 7 bases align to TRBD1. The specimen sequenced was memory CD8+ T cells from PBMCs. Subset here: CD45RO+ cells pooled with CCR7-negative TemRA cells. This sequence was found in a man younger than 30 in good health. Some clones in this sample may be carry-over from other donors' samples. The CDR3 here is CATSRTGRPEKLFF. CDR3 DNA: TGTGCCACCAGCAGGACAGGGAGGCCGGAAAAACTGTTTTTT.